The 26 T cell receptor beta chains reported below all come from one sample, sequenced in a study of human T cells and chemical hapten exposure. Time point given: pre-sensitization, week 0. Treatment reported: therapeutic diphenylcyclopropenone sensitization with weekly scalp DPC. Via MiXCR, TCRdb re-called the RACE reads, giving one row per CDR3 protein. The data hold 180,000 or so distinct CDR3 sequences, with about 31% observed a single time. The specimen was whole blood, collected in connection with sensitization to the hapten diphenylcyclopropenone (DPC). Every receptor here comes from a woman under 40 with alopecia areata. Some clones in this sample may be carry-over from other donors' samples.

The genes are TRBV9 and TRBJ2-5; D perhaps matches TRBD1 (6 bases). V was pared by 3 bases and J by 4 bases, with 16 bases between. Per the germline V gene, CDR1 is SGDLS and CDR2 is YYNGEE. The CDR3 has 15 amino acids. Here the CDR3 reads CASSADRPQGETQYF. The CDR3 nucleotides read TGTGCCAGCAGCGCCGACAGGCCACAGGGAGAGACCCAGTACTTC.

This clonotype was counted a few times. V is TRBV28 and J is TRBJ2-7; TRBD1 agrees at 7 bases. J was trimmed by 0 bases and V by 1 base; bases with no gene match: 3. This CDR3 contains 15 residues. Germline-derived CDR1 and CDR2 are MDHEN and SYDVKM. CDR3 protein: CASSLSAGGSYEQYF. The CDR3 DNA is TGTGCCAGCAGTTTATCGGCAGGGGGCTCCTACGAGCAGTACTTC.

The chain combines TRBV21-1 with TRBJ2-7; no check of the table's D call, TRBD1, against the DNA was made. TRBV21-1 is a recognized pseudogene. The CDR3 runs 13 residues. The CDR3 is CASSTEQGHEQYF. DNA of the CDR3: TGTGCCAGCAGCACCGAACAGGGCCACGAGCAGTACTTC.

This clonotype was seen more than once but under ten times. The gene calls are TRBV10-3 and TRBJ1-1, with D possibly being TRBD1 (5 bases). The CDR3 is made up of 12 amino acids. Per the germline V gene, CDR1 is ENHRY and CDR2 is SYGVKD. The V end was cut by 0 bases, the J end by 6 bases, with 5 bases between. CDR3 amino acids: CAISESGAEAFF. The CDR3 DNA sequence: TGTGCCATCAGTGAGTCGGGGGCTGAAGCTTTCTTT.

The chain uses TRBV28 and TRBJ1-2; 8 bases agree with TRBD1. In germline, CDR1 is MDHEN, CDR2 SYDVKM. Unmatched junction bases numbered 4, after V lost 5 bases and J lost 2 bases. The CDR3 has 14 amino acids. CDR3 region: CASSRGQGNYGYTF. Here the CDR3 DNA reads TGTGCCAGCAGTCGTGGACAGGGCAACTATGGCTACACCTTC.

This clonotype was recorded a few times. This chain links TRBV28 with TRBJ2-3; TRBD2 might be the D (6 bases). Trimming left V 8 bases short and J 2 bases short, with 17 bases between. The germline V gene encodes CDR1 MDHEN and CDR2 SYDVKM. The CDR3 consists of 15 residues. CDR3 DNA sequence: TGTGCCAGCGGCAGCCGGAGGGAGGCCACAGATACGCAGTATTTT. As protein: CASGSRREATDTQYF. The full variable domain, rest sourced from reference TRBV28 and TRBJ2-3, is DVKVTQSSRYLVKRTGEKVFLECVQDMDHENMFWYRQDPGLGLRLIYFSYDVKMKEKGDIPEGYSVSREKKERFSLILESASTNQTSMYLCASGSRREATDTQYFGPGTRLTVL.

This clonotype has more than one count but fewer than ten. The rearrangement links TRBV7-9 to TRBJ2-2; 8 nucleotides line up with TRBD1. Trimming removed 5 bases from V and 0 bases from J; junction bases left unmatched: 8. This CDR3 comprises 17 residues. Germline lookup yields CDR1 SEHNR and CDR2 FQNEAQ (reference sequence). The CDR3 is CASSLTGQGTNTGELFF. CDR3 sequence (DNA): TGTGCCAGCAGCCTTACAGGACAGGGCACGAACACCGGGGAGCTGTTTTTT.

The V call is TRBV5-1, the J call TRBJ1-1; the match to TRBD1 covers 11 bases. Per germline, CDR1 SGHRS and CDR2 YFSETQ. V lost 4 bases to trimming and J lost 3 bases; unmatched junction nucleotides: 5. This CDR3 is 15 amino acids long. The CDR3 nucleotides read TGCGCCAGCAGCGACGGACAGGGGGCCTACACTGAAGCTTTCTTT. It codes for CASSDGQGAYTEAFF.

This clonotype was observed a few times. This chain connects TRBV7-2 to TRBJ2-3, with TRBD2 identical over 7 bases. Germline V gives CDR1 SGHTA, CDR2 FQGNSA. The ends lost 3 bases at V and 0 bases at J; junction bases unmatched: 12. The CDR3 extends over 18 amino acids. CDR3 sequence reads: CASSLGGRVGTSTDTQYF. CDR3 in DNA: TGTGCCAGCAGCTTGGGGGGGAGGGTTGGTACTAGCACAGATACGCAGTATTTT.

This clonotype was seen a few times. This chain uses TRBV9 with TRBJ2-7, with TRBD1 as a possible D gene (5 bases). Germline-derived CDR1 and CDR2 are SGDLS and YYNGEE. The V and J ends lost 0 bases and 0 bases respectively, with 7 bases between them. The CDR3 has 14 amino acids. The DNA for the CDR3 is TGTGCCAGCAGCGTAGAAGGGGCCTCCTACGAGCAGTACTTC. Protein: CASSVEGASYEQYF.

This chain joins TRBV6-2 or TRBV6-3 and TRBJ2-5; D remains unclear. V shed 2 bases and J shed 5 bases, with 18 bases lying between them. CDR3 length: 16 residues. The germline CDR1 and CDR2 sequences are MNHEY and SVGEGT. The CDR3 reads CASSYVLPPQKETQYF. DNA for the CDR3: TGTGCCAGCAGTTACGTTCTACCCCCTCAAAAGGAGACCCAGTACTTC.

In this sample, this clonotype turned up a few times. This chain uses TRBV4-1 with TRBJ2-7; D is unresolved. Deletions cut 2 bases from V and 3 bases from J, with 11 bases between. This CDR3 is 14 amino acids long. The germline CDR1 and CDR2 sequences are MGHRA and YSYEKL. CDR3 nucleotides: TGCGCCAGCAGCCAATGGCAAGGGAACTACGAGCAGTACTTC. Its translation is CASSQWQGNYEQYF.

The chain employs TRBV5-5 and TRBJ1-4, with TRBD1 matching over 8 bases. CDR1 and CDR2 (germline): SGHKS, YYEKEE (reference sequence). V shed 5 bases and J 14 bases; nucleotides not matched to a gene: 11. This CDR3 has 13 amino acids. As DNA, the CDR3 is TGTGCCAGCAGTCAGGGACAGGTTGATCGGCTGTTTTTT. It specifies CASSQGQVDRLFF.

The CDR3 protein is CSARGGRGLADSPLHF. CDR3 coding DNA: TGCAGTGCTAGAGGGGGCAGAGGCCTCGCGGATTCACCCCTCCACTTT. This chain connects TRBV20-1 to TRBJ1-6, with a possible D match to TRBD1 (5 bases). Between the trimmed V and J ends, which lost 1 base and 8 bases, there was a span of 18 bases. CDR3 length equals 16 residues. Germline V gives CDR1 DFQATT, CDR2 SNEGSKA (reference sequence).

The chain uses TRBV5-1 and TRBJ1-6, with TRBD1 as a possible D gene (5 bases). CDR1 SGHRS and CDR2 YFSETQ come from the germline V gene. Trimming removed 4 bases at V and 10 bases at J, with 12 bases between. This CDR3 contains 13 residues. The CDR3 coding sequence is TGCGCCAGCAGCGTCTCCGGGGCCTCACCCCTCCACTTT. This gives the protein CASSVSGASPLHF.

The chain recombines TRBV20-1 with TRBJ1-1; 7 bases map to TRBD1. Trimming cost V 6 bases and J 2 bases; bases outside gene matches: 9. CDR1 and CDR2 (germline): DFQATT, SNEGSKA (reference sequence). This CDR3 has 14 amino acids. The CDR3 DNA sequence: TGCAGTGCGCGCAGGGGGGCAGTAAACACTGAAGCTTTCTTT. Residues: CSARRGAVNTEAFF.

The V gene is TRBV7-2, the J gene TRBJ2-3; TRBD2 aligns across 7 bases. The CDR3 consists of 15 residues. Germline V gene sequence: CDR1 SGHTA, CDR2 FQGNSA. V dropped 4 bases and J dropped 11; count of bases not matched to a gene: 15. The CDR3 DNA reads TGTGCCAGCAGCTCCGGGGCAGGGCGGGGGAAGGGGCAGTATTTT. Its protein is CASSSGAGRGKGQYF.

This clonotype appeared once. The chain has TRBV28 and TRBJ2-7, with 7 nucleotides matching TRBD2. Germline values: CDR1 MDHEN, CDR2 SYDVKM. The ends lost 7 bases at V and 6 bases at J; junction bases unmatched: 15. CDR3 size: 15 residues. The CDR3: CASTPTWTGGFEQYF. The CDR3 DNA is TGTGCCAGCACCCCTACCTGGACGGGGGGTTTCGAGCAGTACTTC.

The DNA for the CDR3 is TGTGCCAGCAGCTTAGCCAGGGGGGTGGGCACAGATACGCAGTATTTT. This gives the protein CASSLARGVGTDTQYF. The rearrangement uses TRBV7-2 and TRBJ2-3; perhaps TRBD1 as D (7 bases). Per germline, CDR1 SGHTA and CDR2 FQGNSA. Trimming left V 0 bases short and J 1 base short, with 11 bases between. The CDR3 has 16 residues.

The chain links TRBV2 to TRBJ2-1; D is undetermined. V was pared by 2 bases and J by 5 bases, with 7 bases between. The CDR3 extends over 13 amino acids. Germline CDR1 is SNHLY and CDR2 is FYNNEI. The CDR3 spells CASSERVHNEQFF. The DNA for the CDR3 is TGTGCCAGCAGTGAACGGGTTCACAATGAGCAGTTCTTC.

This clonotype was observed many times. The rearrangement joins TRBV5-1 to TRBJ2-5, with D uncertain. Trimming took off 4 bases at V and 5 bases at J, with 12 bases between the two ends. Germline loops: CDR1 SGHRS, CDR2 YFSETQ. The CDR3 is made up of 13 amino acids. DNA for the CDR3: TGCGCCAGCAGCCCAGACTCGCGGGAGACCCAGTACTTC. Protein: CASSPDSRETQYF.

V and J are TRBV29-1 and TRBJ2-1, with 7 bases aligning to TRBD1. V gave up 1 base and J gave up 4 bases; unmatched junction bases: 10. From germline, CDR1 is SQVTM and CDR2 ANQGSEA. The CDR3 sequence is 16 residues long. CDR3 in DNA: TGCAGCGTTGAAGGGGGCGCAGGGGGTGATTACAATGAGCAGTTCTTC. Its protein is CSVEGGAGGDYNEQFF.

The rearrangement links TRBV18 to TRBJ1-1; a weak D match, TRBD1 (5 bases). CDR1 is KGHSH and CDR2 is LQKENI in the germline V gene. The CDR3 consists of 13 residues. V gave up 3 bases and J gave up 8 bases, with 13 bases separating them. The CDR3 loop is CASSPLGLREAFF. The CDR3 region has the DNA TGTGCCAGCTCACCGTTGGGACTCAGAGAAGCTTTCTTT.

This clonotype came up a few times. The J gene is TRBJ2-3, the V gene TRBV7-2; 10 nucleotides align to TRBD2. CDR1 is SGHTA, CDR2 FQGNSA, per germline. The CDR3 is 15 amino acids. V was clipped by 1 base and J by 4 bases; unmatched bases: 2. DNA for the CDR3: TGTGCCAGCAGCTTAGGACTAGCGGGCTCAGATACGCAGTATTTT. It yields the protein CASSLGLAGSDTQYF.

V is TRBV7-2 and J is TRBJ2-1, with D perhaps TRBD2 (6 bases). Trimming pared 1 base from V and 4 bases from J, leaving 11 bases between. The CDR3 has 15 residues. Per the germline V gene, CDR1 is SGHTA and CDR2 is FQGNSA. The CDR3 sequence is CASSLVGGDYNEQFF. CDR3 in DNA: TGTGCCAGCAGCTTAGTCGGGGGAGATTACAATGAGCAGTTCTTC.

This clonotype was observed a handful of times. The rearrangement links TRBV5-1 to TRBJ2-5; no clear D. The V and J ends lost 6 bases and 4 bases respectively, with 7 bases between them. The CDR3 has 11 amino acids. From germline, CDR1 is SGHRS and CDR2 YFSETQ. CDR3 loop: CASTWAETQYF. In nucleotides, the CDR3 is TGCGCCAGCACCTGGGCAGAGACCCAGTACTTC.